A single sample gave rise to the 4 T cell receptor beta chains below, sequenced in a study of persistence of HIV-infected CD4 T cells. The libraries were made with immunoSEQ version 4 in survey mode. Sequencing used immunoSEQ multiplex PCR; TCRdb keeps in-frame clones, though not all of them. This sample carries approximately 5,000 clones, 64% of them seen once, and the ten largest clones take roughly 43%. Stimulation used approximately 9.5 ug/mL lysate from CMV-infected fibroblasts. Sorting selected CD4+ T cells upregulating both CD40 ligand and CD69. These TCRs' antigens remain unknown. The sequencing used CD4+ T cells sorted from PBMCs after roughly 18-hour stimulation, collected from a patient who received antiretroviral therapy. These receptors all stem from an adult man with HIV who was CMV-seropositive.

The CDR3 DNA reads TGCAGCGTTGAAGATGGAGGACAGACGCAGTATTTT. Amino acids: CSVEDGGQTQYF. The rearrangement links TRBV29-1 to TRBJ2-3, with a tentative D call TRBD1 (6 bases). The V end was cut by 0 bases, the J end by 9 bases, with 10 bases between. The CDR3 has 12 residues. Germline CDR1 is SQVTM and CDR2 is ANQGSEA.

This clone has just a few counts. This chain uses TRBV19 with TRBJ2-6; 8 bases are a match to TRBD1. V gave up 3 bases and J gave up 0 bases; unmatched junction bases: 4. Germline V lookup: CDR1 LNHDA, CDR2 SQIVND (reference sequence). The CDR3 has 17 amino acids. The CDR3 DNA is TGTGCCAGTAGTATCCAGGGGGCCTTCTCTGGGGCCAACGTCCTGACTTTC. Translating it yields CASSIQGAFSGANVLTF.

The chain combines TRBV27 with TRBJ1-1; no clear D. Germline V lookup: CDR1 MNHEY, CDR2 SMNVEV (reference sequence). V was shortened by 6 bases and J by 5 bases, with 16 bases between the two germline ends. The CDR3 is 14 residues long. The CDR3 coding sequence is TGTGCCAGCAGCTTGGGATGGACGGGGACTGAAGCTTTCTTT. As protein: CASSLGWTGTEAFF.

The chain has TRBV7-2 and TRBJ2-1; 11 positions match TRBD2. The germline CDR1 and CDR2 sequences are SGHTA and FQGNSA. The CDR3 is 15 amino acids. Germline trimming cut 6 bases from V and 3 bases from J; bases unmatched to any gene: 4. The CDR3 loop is CASRPTSGGYNEQFF. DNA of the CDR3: TGTGCCAGCAGACCTACTAGCGGGGGCTACAATGAGCAGTTCTTC.